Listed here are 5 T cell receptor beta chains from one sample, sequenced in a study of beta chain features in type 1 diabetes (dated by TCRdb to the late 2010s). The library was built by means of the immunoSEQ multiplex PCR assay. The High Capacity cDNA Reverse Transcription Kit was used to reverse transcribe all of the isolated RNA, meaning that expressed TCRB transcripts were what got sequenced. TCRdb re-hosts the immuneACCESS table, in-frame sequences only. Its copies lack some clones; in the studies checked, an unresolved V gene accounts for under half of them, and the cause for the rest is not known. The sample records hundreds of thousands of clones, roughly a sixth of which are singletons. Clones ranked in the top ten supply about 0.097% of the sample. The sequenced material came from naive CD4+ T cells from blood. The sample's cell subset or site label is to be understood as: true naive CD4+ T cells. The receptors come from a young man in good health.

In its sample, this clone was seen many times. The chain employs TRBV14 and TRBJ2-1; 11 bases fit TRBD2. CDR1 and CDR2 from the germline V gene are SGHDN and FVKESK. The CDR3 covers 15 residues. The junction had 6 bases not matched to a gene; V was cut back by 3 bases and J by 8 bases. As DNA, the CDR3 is TGTGCCAGCAGCCAGTTAGCGGGAGGGCCGTATGAGCAGTTCTTC. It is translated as CASSQLAGGPYEQFF.

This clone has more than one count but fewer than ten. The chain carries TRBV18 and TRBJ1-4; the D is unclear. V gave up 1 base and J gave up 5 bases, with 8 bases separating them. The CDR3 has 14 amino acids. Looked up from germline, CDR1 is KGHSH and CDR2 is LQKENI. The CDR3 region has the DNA TGTGCCAGCTCACCACGGATAGTAAATGAAAAACTGTTTTTT. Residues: CASSPRIVNEKLFF.

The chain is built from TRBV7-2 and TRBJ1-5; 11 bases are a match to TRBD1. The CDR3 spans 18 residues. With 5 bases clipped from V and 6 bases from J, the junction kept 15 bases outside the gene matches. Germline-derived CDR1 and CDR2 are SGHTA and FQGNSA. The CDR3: CASSPRTGGAVRVQPQHF. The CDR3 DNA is TGTGCCAGCAGCCCCCGGACAGGGGGCGCGGTAAGGGTTCAGCCCCAGCATTTT. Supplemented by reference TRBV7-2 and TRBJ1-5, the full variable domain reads GAGVSQSPSNKVTEKGKDVELRCDPISGHTALYWYRQSLGQGLEFLIYFQGNSAPDKSGLPSDRFSAERTGGSVSTLTIQRTQQEDSAVYLCASSPRTGGAVRVQPQHFGDGTRLSIL.

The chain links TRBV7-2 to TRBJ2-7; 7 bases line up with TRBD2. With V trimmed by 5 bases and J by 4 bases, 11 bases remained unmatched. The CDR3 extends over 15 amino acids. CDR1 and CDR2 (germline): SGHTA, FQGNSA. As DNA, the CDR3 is TGTGCCAGCAGCCCAGCGACTAGCTACCCTTACGAGCAGTACTTC. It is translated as CASSPATSYPYEQYF.

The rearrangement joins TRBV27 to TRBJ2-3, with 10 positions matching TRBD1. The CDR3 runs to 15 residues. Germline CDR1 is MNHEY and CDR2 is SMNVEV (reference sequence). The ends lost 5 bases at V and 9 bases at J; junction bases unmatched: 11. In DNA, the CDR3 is TGTGCCAGCAGTACATTGACAGGGGGCGCGGGCACGCAGTATTTT. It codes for CASSTLTGGAGTQYF.